The source of this TCR beta chain is a study of shared clonotypes between healthy human individuals. TCRdb keeps only in-frame clones here, not all; method: immunoSEQ multiplex PCR. The profile shows more than 400,000 clones, 81% of them singletons. The CDR3 length is 15 residues. Germline V CDR1 and CDR2: LNHNV, YYDKDF (reference sequence). V was trimmed by 0 bases and J by 5 bases, leaving 13 bases between them. Donors had no recently reported acute infections or vaccinations and were HIV-negative. Only Caucasian adults living in Nashville, Tennessee served as donors. The receptor was derived from a woman aged 40 to 50 in good health. Some clones in this sample may be carry-over from other donors' samples. Material for sequencing was PBMCs. The rearrangement uses TRBV15 and TRBJ2-5, with D possibly being TRBD1 (6 bases). The CDR3 sequence is CATSRDRSGAETQYF. CDR3 DNA: TGTGCCACCAGCAGAGATAGGTCAGGGGCTGAGACCCAGTACTTC.